The 8 T cell receptor beta chains reported below all come from one sample, sequenced in a study of CD8 T cells in cerebrospinal fluid in Alzheimer's disease. TCRdb reprocessed the 10x single-cell sequencing reads, with one entry per CDR3 protein and no DNA. Recorded for this sample: roughly 990 distinct CDR3 sequences. The sample comprised cerebrospinal fluid. Every receptor here comes from a human donor in good health.

The V and J genes are TRBV7-2 and TRBJ2-1; TCRdb outputs TRBD2, but without DNA this stays unchecked. Germline CDR1 reads SGHTA; CDR2 reads FQGNSA. The CDR3 has 13 residues. This CDR3 reads CASSLSLRGRQFF.

This clonotype shows up as medium-sized by frequency. CDR3 protein: CASSYSLFGGGYEQYF. The chain has TRBV6-6 and TRBJ2-7; checking the TCRdb D call of TRBD2 is not possible without DNA. The CDR3 consists of 16 residues. Germline V gene lookup returns CDR1 MNHNY and CDR2 SVGAGI (reference sequence).

This clonotype is called large based on its frequency. The chain employs TRBV6-6 and TRBJ2-1; the D call of TRBD2 rests on TCRdb alone, since no DNA is present to check it. The CDR3 runs to 16 residues. Germline V CDR1 and CDR2: MNHNY, SVGAGI (reference sequence). CDR3: CASRPEGLAGSNEQFF.

This clonotype is deemed large (0.1 to 1%) by its frequency. This sequence joins TRBV5-1 and TRBJ2-7; TCRdb's assignment of TRBD1 cannot be checked, as there is no DNA. The germline V gene encodes CDR1 SGHRS and CDR2 YFSETQ. The CDR3 is made up of 15 amino acids. The CDR3 loop reads CASNPRGQGAYEQYF.

Frequency places this clonotype as medium-sized. The chain uses TRBV5-5 and TRBJ1-6. CDR3 length: 16 residues. The germline V gene has CDR1 SGHKS and CDR2 YYEKEE (reference sequence). CDR3 residues: CASSLRESSYNSPLHF.

In terms of frequency, this clonotype is medium-sized. V is TRBV27 and J is TRBJ2-1; TCRdb calls TRBD2, which cannot be checked without DNA. Germline CDR1 MNHEY, CDR2 SMNVEV (reference sequence). The CDR3 runs 14 residues. This chain's CDR3 is CASSFDQRGNEQFF.

This clonotype is identified as medium-sized from frequency. The V gene is TRBV29-1, the J gene TRBJ2-1; no DNA is available, so the TRBD1 call from TCRdb remains unchecked. CDR1 is SQVTM, CDR2 ANQGSEA, per germline. This CDR3 is built from 12 residues. The CDR3 loop is CSVPRTAHEQFF.

The V and J genes are TRBV5-6 and TRBJ2-7. The V gene's germline CDR1 is SGHDT and CDR2 YYEEEE. CDR3 length: 13 amino acids. CDR3 sequence: CASSLGVSYEQYF.